What follows is one TCR beta chain and its context. Its antigen remains unknown. This sample was taken from a study of T cell responses to AZD1222 COVID-19 vaccine. Study-wide points: Spike regions recognized by vaccine-associated CD4 TCRs spanned the protein, led by 160-218 and 743-854.

Sequencing was performed with immunoSEQ multiplex PCR; in TCRdb, only in-frame clones are kept and a portion is missing. This sample yields about 46,000 clones, of which approximately 90% are seen a single time; around 1.1% belongs to the top ten. Source: peripheral blood, taken 28 days after the second AZD1222 dose. The source of this sequence is an adult who received the AZD1222 COVID-19 vaccine.

The CDR3 spells CASSLRDRGPYTEAFF. The CDR3 nucleotides are TGTGCCAGCAGCTTAAGGGACAGGGGTCCCTACACTGAAGCTTTCTTT. This chain joins TRBV7-3 and TRBJ1-1, with 10 nucleotides matching TRBD1. Germline CDR1 SGHTA, CDR2 FQGTGA. The CDR3 runs 16 residues. V shed 1 base, J shed 3 bases, and the junction held 5 bases outside the gene matches.